This T cell receptor beta chain appears in the sequencing data of a study of shared clonotypes between healthy human individuals. None of the donors, who were healthy HIV-negative adults, had recently had acute infections or vaccinations. CDR1 is SEHNR, CDR2 FQNEAQ, per germline (reference sequence). V shed 8 bases and J shed 5 bases, with 9 bases lying between them. This CDR3 region has 11 residues. The unsorted PBMC replicate PCRs were performed with roughly 300 ng DNA, 25,000 to 30,000 T cell genomes. The authors' processing: ImmunoSEQ supplied junction-only sequences lacking quality scores, so filtering was different. Method: immunoSEQ multiplex PCR; TCRdb's copy keeps in-frame clones and lacks some. The DNA gave D and trimming, while V, J and clone size come from that table. The data hold about 480,000 clones, with about 75% observed a single time.

The J gene is TRBJ2-5, the V gene TRBV7-9, with D maybe TRBD2 (6 bases). The sample taken for sequencing was PBMCs. This TCR was recovered from a woman aged 40 to 50 in good health. Some clones in this sample may be carry-over from other donors' samples. In DNA form, the CDR3 reads TGTGCCAGCGACGGAGGGGAGACCCAGTACTTC. It specifies CASDGGETQYF.